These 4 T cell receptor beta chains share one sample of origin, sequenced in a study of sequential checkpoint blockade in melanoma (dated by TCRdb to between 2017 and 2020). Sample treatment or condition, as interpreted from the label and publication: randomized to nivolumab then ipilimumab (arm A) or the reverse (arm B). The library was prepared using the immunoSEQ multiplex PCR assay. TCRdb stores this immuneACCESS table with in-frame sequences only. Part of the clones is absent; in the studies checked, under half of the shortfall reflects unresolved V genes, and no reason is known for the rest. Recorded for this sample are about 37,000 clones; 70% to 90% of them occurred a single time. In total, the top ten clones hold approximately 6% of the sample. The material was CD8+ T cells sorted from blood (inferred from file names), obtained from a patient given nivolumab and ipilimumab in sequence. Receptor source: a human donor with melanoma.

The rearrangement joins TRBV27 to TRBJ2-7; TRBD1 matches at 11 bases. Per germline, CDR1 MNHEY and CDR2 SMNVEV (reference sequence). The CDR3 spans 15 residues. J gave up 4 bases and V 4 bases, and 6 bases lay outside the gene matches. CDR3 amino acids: CASSSGQGAQYEQYF. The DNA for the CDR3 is TGTGCCAGCAGTTCCGGACAGGGGGCGCAATACGAGCAGTACTTC.

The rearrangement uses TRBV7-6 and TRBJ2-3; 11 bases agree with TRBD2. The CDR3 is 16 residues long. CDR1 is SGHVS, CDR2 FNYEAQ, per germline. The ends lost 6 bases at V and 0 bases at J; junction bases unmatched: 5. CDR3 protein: CASREGTSGSTDTQYF. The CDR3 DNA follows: TGTGCCAGCAGAGAAGGGACTAGCGGTAGCACAGATACGCAGTATTTT.

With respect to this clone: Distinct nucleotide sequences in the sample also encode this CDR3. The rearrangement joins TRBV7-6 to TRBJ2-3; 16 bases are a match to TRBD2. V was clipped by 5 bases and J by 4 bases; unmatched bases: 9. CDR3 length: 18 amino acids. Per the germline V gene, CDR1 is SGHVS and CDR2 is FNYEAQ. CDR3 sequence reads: CASSRGLAGGPGADTQYF. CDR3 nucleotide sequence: TGTGCCAGCAGCCGGGGACTAGCGGGGGGGCCAGGAGCAGATACGCAGTATTTT.

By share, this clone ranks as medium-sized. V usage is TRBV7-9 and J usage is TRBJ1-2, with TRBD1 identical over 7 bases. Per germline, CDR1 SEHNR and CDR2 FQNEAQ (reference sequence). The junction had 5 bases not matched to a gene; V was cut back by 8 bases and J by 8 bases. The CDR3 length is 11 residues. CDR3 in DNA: TGTGCCAGCGAGGGGGCCAGAGGCTACACCTTC. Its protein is CASEGARGYTF.